The present entry profiles one T cell receptor beta chain with its context. The data stem from a study of blood T cell repertoires in COVID-19. About the study: Specimens from acute and convalescent COVID-19 originated in the United States, Italy and Spain.

Method: immunoSEQ multiplex PCR; TCRdb's copy keeps in-frame clones and lacks some. This table holds approximately 500,000 clones, approximately 87% found once. The germline gives CDR1 SGHDT, CDR2 YYEEEE. The CDR3 runs to 16 residues. After removal of 4 bases from V and 5 bases from J, the junction contained 5 bases not matched to a gene. Participant age was roughly 18 to 95 years, and participants resided in 20 to 30 US areas. This sequence joins TRBV5-6 and TRBJ2-2, with 13 positions matching TRBD2. Sequenced sample: PBMCs or T cells enriched from blood (not recorded which). The receptor comes from a woman in her 40s who had recovered from COVID-19. The DNA of the CDR3 is TGTGCCAGCAGCGAGGGACTAGCGGGATATACCGGGGAGCTGTTTTTT. It is translated as CASSEGLAGYTGELFF. Full variable domain (remainder filled in from reference TRBV5-6 and TRBJ2-2): DAGVTQSPTHLIKTRGQQVTLRCSPKSGHDTVSWYQQALGQGPQFIFQYYEEEERQRGNFPDRFSGHQFPNYSSELNVNALLLGDSALYLCASSEGLAGYTGELFFGEGSRLTVL.